The 2 T cell receptor beta chains below all came from one sample that was sequenced in a study of blood T cell repertoires in COVID-19 (dated by TCRdb to about 2020). The library relied on the immunoSEQ multiplex PCR assay. In its TCRdb copy, this immuneACCESS table keeps in-frame sequences only and misses some clones. Where compared with another copy, unresolved V genes explain less than half of these, and the others have no known cause. The sample table lists fewer than 200,000 clones, over 80% of them with a count of one. 4.5% to 5% of the sample is in the top ten clones. The sequencing input was peripheral blood. Source of these receptors: a man under 40 with COVID-19, enrolled during active disease.

This rearrangement joins TRBV5-1 to TRBJ2-7; maybe TRBD1 (5 bases). Germline assignment: CDR1 SGHRS and CDR2 YFSETQ. The CDR3 spans 15 residues. Trimming stripped 0 bases from V and 6 bases from J, with 16 bases between. The CDR3 nucleotides read TGCGCCAGCAGCTTGGGCGCAGGGATGAGTCTCGAGCAGTACTTC. It is translated as CASSLGAGMSLEQYF.

The chain is built from TRBV7-2 and TRBJ2-7; the D gene is possibly TRBD1 (6 bases). Germline V gene lookup returns CDR1 SGHTA and CDR2 FQGNSA. There are 15 residues in the CDR3. The V and J ends lost 2 bases and 5 bases respectively, with 16 bases between them. This CDR3 reads CASSLTTGIPHEQYF. CDR3 in DNA: TGTGCCAGCAGCTTAACCACAGGGATCCCCCACGAGCAGTACTTC.